These 17 T cell receptor beta chains share one sample of origin, sequenced in a study of human T cells and chemical hapten exposure. TCRdb re-analysed the RACE reads in MiXCR, keeping a single row per CDR3 protein. The sample lists 90,000 or so distinct CDR3 sequences; about 10% were seen once. Time point described: patch test 1, 2 weeks after DPC sensitization. Indicated treatment: therapeutic diphenylcyclopropenone sensitization with weekly scalp DPC. The sequencing used whole blood, collected in connection with sensitization to the hapten diphenylcyclopropenone (DPC). Source of these receptors: a man between 40 and 49 years old with alopecia areata. Some clones in this sample may be carry-over from other donors' samples.

This clonotype was found a few times. Relative to the germline gene, one junction end is altered; a read error may explain this. The chain employs TRBV7-7 and TRBJ2-2; a weak D match, TRBD1 (5 bases). The CDR3 is 16 residues long. The germline gives CDR1 SSHAT, CDR2 FNYEAQ (reference sequence). The CDR3 spells CASSLGVAANTGELFF. CDR3 DNA sequence: TGTGCTAGCAGCTTAGGGGTGGCCGCGAACACCGGGGAGCTGTTTTTT.

This clonotype was counted at least ten times. The rearrangement uses TRBV5-1 and TRBJ1-5; D is perhaps TRBD1 (5 bases). Germline V gene lookup returns CDR1 SGHRS and CDR2 YFSETQ. This CDR3 region has 16 residues. V was trimmed by 0 bases and J by 2 bases, leaving 12 bases between them. The CDR3 loop is CASSLDPSGGNQPQHF. CDR3 coding DNA: TGCGCCAGCAGCTTGGACCCCTCGGGGGGCAATCAGCCCCAGCATTTT.

This clonotype has a handful of counts. This chain joins TRBV6-2 or TRBV6-3 and TRBJ1-5, with 7 positions matching TRBD1. Germline CDR1 MNHEY, CDR2 SVGEGT. The CDR3 is 14 residues long. The V gene end was trimmed by 6 bases and the J gene end by 4 bases; junction bases not matched to a gene: 6. The CDR3 loop reads CASRYPGQNQPQHF. The DNA for the CDR3 is TGTGCCAGCAGGTACCCGGGACAGAATCAGCCCCAGCATTTT.

CDR3 bases: TGTGCCAGCAGTTACTCGAGGACAGGGCCAGAGACCCAGTACTTC. Its translation is CASSYSRTGPETQYF. This chain joins TRBV6-5 and TRBJ2-5; TRBD1 agrees at 8 bases. This CDR3 region has 15 residues. The germline CDR1 and CDR2 sequences are MNHEY and SVGAGI. Trimming took 0 bases from V and 4 from J; bases not matched to a gene: 4.

The chain recombines TRBV7-2 with TRBJ2-5, with TRBD2 matching over 7 bases. Germline V CDR1 and CDR2: SGHTA, FQGNSA. J gave up 4 bases and V 7 bases, and 6 bases lay outside the gene matches. This CDR3 has 13 amino acids. The CDR3 is CASIRGLRETQYF. The CDR3 DNA is TGTGCCAGCATAAGGGGACTACGAGAGACCCAGTACTTC. The whole variable domain, filled in from reference TRBV7-2 and TRBJ2-5, reads GAGVSQSPSNKVTEKGKDVELRCDPISGHTALYWYRQSLGQGLEFLIYFQGNSAPDKSGLPSDRFSAERTGGSVSTLTIQRTQQEDSAVYLCASIRGLRETQYFGPGTRLLVL.

The gene calls are TRBV28 and TRBJ1-6; D gene uncertain. The CDR3 contains 11 residues. Trimming took 2 bases from V and 7 from J, leaving 0 bases between them. Germline V gene data show CDR1 as MDHEN and CDR2 as SYDVKM. DNA of the CDR3: TGTGCCAGCAGTTTAAATTCACCCCTCCACTTT. Residues: CASSLNSPLHF. The full variable domain, in which reference TRBV28 and TRBJ1-6 provide the parts outside the CDR3, is DVKVTQSSRYLVKRTGEKVFLECVQDMDHENMFWYRQDPGLGLRLIYFSYDVKMKEKGDIPEGYSVSREKKERFSLILESASTNQTSMYLCASSLNSPLHFGNGTRLTVT.

V is TRBV11-3 and J is TRBJ2-3, with D unresolved. Per germline, CDR1 SGHNT and CDR2 YENEEA. Trimming took 5 bases from V and 3 from J, leaving 6 bases between them. The CDR3 is made up of 12 amino acids. In DNA form, the CDR3 reads TGTGCCAGCAGCCAAGTAACAGATACGCAGTATTTT. Translating gives CASSQVTDTQYF. Complete variable domain (other parts from reference TRBV11-3 and TRBJ2-3): EAGVVQSPRYKIIEKKQPVAFWCNPISGHNTLYWYLQNLGQGPELLIRYENEEAVDDSQLPKDRFSAERLKGVDSTLKIQPAELGDSAVYLCASSQVTDTQYFGPGTRLTVL.

This clonotype was detected a few times. The J gene is TRBJ2-1, the V gene TRBV29-1, with D possibly TRBD2 on 5 matching bases. CDR1 SQVTM and CDR2 ANQGSEA come from the germline V gene. Trimming shortened V by 7 bases and J by 9 bases, and 16 bases separated the two germline ends. The CDR3 contains 12 residues. CDR3 in DNA: TGCAGCGCCTCTTCGCTAGCAGTTGAGCAGTTCTTC. Amino acids: CSASSLAVEQFF.

V gene TRBV3-1 combines with J gene TRBJ1-5, with no clear D. Trimming left V 1 base short and J 3 bases short, with 4 bases between. CDR3 length: 13 amino acids. The germline CDR1 and CDR2 sequences are LGHDT and YNNKEL (reference sequence). This CDR3 is CASSQGNNQPQHF. In DNA form, the CDR3 reads TGTGCCAGCAGCCAAGGGAACAATCAGCCCCAGCATTTT. Full variable domain (outside the CDR3, taken from reference TRBV3-1 and TRBJ1-5): DTAVSQTPKYLVTQMGNDKSIKCEQNLGHDTMYWYKQDSKKFLKIMFSYNNKELIINETVPNRFSPKSPDKAHLNLHINSLELGDSAVYFCASSQGNNQPQHFGDGTRLSIL.

The V call is TRBV7-9, the J call TRBJ2-3; D uncertain. Germline CDR1 and CDR2: SEHNR and FQNEAQ (reference sequence). This CDR3 comprises 12 residues. Trimming removed 2 bases from V and 5 bases from J, with 5 bases in between. The DNA of the CDR3 is TGTGCCAGCAGCTTATCCGGAGATACGCAGTATTTT. It specifies CASSLSGDTQYF.

The gene calls are TRBV7-2 and TRBJ2-2, with 8 bases that match TRBD1. Germline lookup yields CDR1 SGHTA and CDR2 FQGNSA. The CDR3 loop spans 13 amino acids. J was trimmed by 7 bases and V by 5 bases; bases with no gene match: 3. CDR3 sequence reads: CASSRTGGGELFF. In nucleotides, the CDR3 is TGTGCCAGCAGCCGAACAGGGGGCGGGGAGCTGTTTTTT. The variable domain in full, completed from reference TRBV7-2 and TRBJ2-2, reads GAGVSQSPSNKVTEKGKDVELRCDPISGHTALYWYRQSLGQGLEFLIYFQGNSAPDKSGLPSDRFSAERTGGSVSTLTIQRTQQEDSAVYLCASSRTGGGELFFGEGSRLTVL.

This chain uses TRBV27 with TRBJ2-6; no clear D gene. CDR3 length equals 15 residues. CDR1 is MNHEY and CDR2 is SMNVEV in the germline V gene (reference sequence). Trimming removed 1 base at V and 0 bases at J, with 4 bases between. CDR3 in amino acids: CASSLWFSGANVLTF. CDR3 nucleotide sequence: TGTGCCAGCAGTTTATGGTTCTCTGGGGCCAACGTCCTGACTTTC.

This clonotype was counted ten times or more. CDR3 sequence (DNA): TGTGCCAGTACCTGGGACTCCGAAACGGTCGAGACCCAGTACTTC. Translation gives CASTWDSETVETQYF. This chain links TRBV19 with TRBJ2-5, with D tentatively TRBD2 (6 bases). V was pared by 7 bases and J by 5 bases, with 20 bases between. This CDR3 is built from 15 residues. Looked up from germline, CDR1 is LNHDA and CDR2 is SQIVND (reference sequence).

The V and J genes are TRBV24-1 and TRBJ2-7, with 9 bases fitting TRBD1. J was trimmed by 5 bases and V by 10 bases; bases with no gene match: 11. Germline V CDR1 and CDR2: KGHDR, SFDVKD. The CDR3 is 14 residues long. The CDR3 here is CATGTGGEIDEQYV. The CDR3 DNA reads as TGTGCCACAGGAACAGGGGGCGAGATAGACGAGCAGTACGTC.

Only a few counts were recorded for this clonotype. The J gene is TRBJ2-2, the V gene TRBV20-1; possibly TRBD2 for D (6 bases). The ends were cut back, 3 bases at V and 3 bases at J, with 17 bases in the middle. In germline, CDR1 is DFQATT, CDR2 SNEGSKA (reference sequence). This CDR3 is 16 amino acids long. The CDR3 nucleotides are TGCAGTGCTAGTTTTCCGCGGGGAGCTGACACCGGGGAGCTGTTTTTT. It codes for CSASFPRGADTGELFF.

The rearrangement joins TRBV3-1 to TRBJ2-3; perhaps TRBD2 as D (5 bases). The CDR3 is made up of 14 amino acids. CDR1 and CDR2 from the germline V gene are LGHDT and YNNKEL (reference sequence). Trimming took 1 base from V and 2 from J, leaving 7 bases between them. As DNA, the CDR3 is TGTGCCAGCAGCCAAGGGCTAGCCACAGATACGCAGTATTTT. It yields the protein CASSQGLATDTQYF.

The rearrangement links TRBV6-5 to TRBJ2-7; no firm D call. Germline V lookup: CDR1 MNHEY, CDR2 SVGAGI. The CDR3 has 15 residues. V lost 5 bases, J lost 3 bases, and 17 bases lay in between. The CDR3 bases are TGTGCCAGCAGTGAAACATGGTATGGGCACTACGAGCAGTACTTC. Translating it yields CASSETWYGHYEQYF.